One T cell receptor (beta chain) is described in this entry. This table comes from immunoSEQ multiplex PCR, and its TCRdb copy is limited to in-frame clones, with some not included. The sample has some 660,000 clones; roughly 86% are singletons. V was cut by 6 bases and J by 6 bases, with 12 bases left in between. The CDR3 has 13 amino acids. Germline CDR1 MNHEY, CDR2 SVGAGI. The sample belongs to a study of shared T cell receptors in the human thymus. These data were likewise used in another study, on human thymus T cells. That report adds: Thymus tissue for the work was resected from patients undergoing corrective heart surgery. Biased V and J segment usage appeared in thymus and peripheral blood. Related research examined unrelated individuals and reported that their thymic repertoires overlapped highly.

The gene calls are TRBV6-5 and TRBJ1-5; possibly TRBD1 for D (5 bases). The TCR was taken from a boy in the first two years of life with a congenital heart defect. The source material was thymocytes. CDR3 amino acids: CASSHRGGQPQHF. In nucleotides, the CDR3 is TGTGCCAGCAGCCACCGGGGGGGTCAGCCCCAGCATTTT.